These 14 T cell receptor beta chains share one sample of origin, sequenced in a study of blood T cell repertoires in COVID-19. Assay: immunoSEQ multiplex PCR; the TCRdb copy retains only in-frame clones and omits some. The sample includes 170,000 or so clones, 80% to 90% of them seen just once. The sample taken for sequencing was peripheral blood. These TCRs come from a woman aged 18-29 years who had recovered from COVID-19.

For this clone: One end of the junction does not line up with germline, which may come from a read error. This sequence joins TRBV19 and TRBJ2-2; a weak D match, TRBD2 (6 bases). The CDR3 is 15 amino acids. Germline-derived CDR1 and CDR2 are LNHDA and SQIVND (reference sequence). The CDR3 here is CASSVPGVNAGELFF. CDR3 nucleotides: TGTGCCAGTAGTGTGCCGGGAGTGAACGCCGGGGAGCTGTTTTTT. Based on the CDR3 plus reference TRBV19 and TRBJ2-2, the full variable domain is DGGITQSPKYLFRKEGQNVTLSCEQNLNHDAMYWYRQDPGQGLRLIYYSQIVNDFQKGDIAEGYSVSREKKESFPLTVTSAQKNPTAFYLCASSVPGVNAGELFFGEGSRLTVL.

The chain is built from TRBV9 and TRBJ1-1, with D tentatively TRBD1 (5 bases). CDR3 length: 13 amino acids. Trimming removed 4 bases from V and 6 bases from J, with 13 bases in between. Germline V gene lookup returns CDR1 SGDLS and CDR2 YYNGEE. The CDR3 spells CASSSRVGAEAFF. The CDR3 DNA reads as TGTGCCAGCAGCTCCAGGGTTGGGGCTGAAGCTTTCTTT.

The chain employs TRBV5-4 and TRBJ2-6, with D tentatively TRBD2 (5 bases). This CDR3 spans 16 amino acids. V was cut by 1 base and J by 4 bases, with 12 bases left in between. Germline V gives CDR1 SGHNT, CDR2 YYREEE (reference sequence). The CDR3 bases are TGTGCCAGCAGCTTGTTCGCAACGGGAGGGGCCAACGTCCTGACTTTC. Translation: CASSLFATGGANVLTF.

This chain links TRBV7-8 with TRBJ1-4; 7 bases fit TRBD1. The V segment lost 4 bases and the J segment 8 bases; nucleotides outside the gene matches: 1. Per germline, CDR1 SGHVS and CDR2 FQNEAQ. This CDR3 contains 12 residues. The CDR3 region has the DNA TGTGCCAGCAGCTACAGGGGCGAAAAACTGTTTTTT. Its protein is CASSYRGEKLFF.

The CDR3 spells CASSPNTNTGELFF. CDR3 nucleotide sequence: TGTGCCAGCAGCCCCAACACCAACACCGGGGAGCTGTTTTTT. V is TRBV6-2 or TRBV6-3 and J is TRBJ2-2; D unresolved. Germline V gene lookup returns CDR1 MNHEY and CDR2 SVGEGT. Trimming removed 6 bases at V and 2 bases at J, with 10 bases between. This CDR3 is 14 amino acids long.

The chain employs TRBV29-1 and TRBJ1-4; the D gene is possibly TRBD1 (6 bases). CDR3 size: 12 residues. Deletions cut 4 bases from V and 8 bases from J, with 11 bases between. Germline CDR1 SQVTM, CDR2 ANQGSEA. Here the CDR3 DNA reads TGCAGCGTTGGGACAGTGGGGGAAAAACTGTTTTTT. This encodes CSVGTVGEKLFF.

For the CDR3, the DNA is TGTGCCAGCTCACACCCGGACAGTTTCTATGGCTACACCTTC. It yields the protein CASSHPDSFYGYTF. This rearrangement joins TRBV18 to TRBJ1-2; D is perhaps TRBD1 (6 bases). There are 14 residues in the CDR3. Trimming cost V 4 bases and J 4 bases, with 13 bases left between them. Germline-derived CDR1 and CDR2 are KGHSH and LQKENI.

The rearrangement links TRBV20-1 to TRBJ2-4; 12 bases are shared with TRBD2. The CDR3 totals 15 residues. With 3 bases clipped from V and 6 bases from J, the junction kept 6 bases outside the gene matches. In germline, CDR1 is DFQATT, CDR2 SNEGSKA (reference sequence). DNA for the CDR3: TGCAGTGCTAGTTGGGCTAGCGGGAGGGGAAACATTCAGTACTTC. It is translated as CSASWASGRGNIQYF.

The V and J genes are TRBV25-1 and TRBJ1-2, with D tentatively TRBD1 (6 bases). CDR3 length: 14 residues. V lost 4 bases to trimming and J lost 5 bases, with 14 bases between them. In germline, CDR1 is MGHDK, CDR2 SYGVNS. CDR3 nucleotide sequence: TGTGCCAGCAGTGGAACAGGGAAAAAGTATGGCTACACCTTC. It codes for CASSGTGKKYGYTF.

The gene calls are TRBV4-3 and TRBJ2-2; tentatively, D is TRBD1 (6 bases). The CDR3 has 16 residues. Trimming cost V 0 bases and J 4 bases, with 12 bases left between them. Germline CDR1 reads LGHNA; CDR2 reads YSLEER. For the CDR3, the DNA is TGCGCCAGCAGCCAAGAGAGGGGGTTGGGCACCGGGGAGCTGTTTTTT. This codes for CASSQERGLGTGELFF.

This chain links TRBV4-2 with TRBJ2-1, with 10 bases identical to TRBD2. V lost 2 bases to trimming and J lost 7 bases; unmatched junction nucleotides: 8. The CDR3 is made up of 16 amino acids. The germline V gene has CDR1 LGHNA and CDR2 YNFKEQ. Here the CDR3 reads CASSQLSSGRVNEQFF. The CDR3 nucleotides are TGTGCCAGCAGCCAACTATCTAGCGGGAGAGTAAATGAGCAGTTCTTC.

The chain employs TRBV21-1 and TRBJ1-2; the table's D call, TRBD1, was not checked against the DNA. TRBV21-1 is tagged as a pseudogene. This CDR3 has 11 amino acids. CDR3 nucleotide sequence: TGTGCCAGCCAGGGTATCCATGGCTACACCTTC. Its translation: CASQGIHGYTF.

In the case of this clone: The same CDR3 can be traced to other DNA sequences in this sample. The chain carries TRBV9 and TRBJ2-2; D uncertain. Trimming cost V 0 bases and J 2 bases, with 8 bases left between them. CDR3 length: 15 amino acids. The germline V gene encodes CDR1 SGDLS and CDR2 YYNGEE. In nucleotides, the CDR3 is TGTGCCAGCAGCGTAGATGTGAGAAACACCGGGGAGCTGTTTTTT. Translation gives CASSVDVRNTGELFF.

This clone has a handful of counts. V usage is TRBV11-2 and J usage is TRBJ2-5; 12 bases fit TRBD2. The CDR3 is 16 residues long. The junction had 8 bases not matched to a gene; V was cut back by 5 bases and J by 4 bases. In germline, CDR1 is SGHAT, CDR2 FQNNGV. The CDR3 DNA is TGTGCCAGCAGCGCTCTAGCGGGAGGGAGGCGAGAGACCCAGTACTTC. It specifies CASSALAGGRRETQYF. The variable domain in full, with the rest retrieved from reference TRBV11-2 and TRBJ2-5, is EAGVAQSPRYKIIEKRQSVAFWCNPISGHATLYWYQQILGQGPKLLIQFQNNGVVDDSQLPKDRFSAERLKGVDSTLKIQPAKLEDSAVYLCASSALAGGRRETQYFGPGTRLLVL.